This TCR beta chain was observed in a study of CD8 T cells in ankylosing spondylitis. This clonotype was counted between two and nine times. Its target is not known. The CDR3 is made up of 13 amino acids. The germline V and J ends were trimmed by 10 bases and 0 bases, with 9 bases remaining between them. Findings and caveats of the study: About 8 highly homologous variants made up a TCR beta motif that seemed to typify ankylosing spondylitis blood.

TCRdb re-called the 5' RACE reads through MiXCR, storing one row per CDR3 protein. This table holds roughly 190,000 distinct CDR3 sequences, 9.5% to 15% found once. The sequencing input was blood, either unsorted or a sorted T cell fraction (not recorded which). The V and J genes are TRBV12-3 or TRBV12-4 and TRBJ2-2; TRBD1 might be the D (5 bases). The receptor's source is a male donor with ankylosing spondylitis or in good health (not recorded which). CDR3 protein: CAIGAANTGELFF. The CDR3 DNA sequence: TGTGCCATAGGGGCAGCGAACACCGGGGAGCTGTTTTTT.